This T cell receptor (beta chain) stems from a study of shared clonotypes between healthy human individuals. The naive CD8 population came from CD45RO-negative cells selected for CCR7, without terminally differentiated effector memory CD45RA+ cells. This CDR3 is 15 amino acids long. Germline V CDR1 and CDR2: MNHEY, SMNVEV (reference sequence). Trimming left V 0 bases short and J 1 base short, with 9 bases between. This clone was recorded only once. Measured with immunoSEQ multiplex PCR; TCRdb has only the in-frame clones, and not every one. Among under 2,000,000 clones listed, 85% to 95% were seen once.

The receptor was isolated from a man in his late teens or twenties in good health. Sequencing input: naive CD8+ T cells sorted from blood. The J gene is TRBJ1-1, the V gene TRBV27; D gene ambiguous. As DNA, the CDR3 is TGTGCCAGCAGTTTATCGTCCTCAGGGAACACTGAAGCTTTCTTT. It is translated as CASSLSSSGNTEAFF.